The 18 T cell receptor beta chains presented below share a single source sample, sequenced in a study of blood T cell repertoires in COVID-19. Data came from immunoSEQ multiplex PCR; TCRdb stores just in-frame clones and leaves some out. The profile shows about 210,000 clones, approximately 84% of them singletons. Sequencing used peripheral blood. All receptors derive from a woman aged 50 to 60 with active or convalescent COVID-19.

This clone has more than one count but fewer than ten. The chain uses TRBV6-1 and TRBJ1-4; D call uncertain. Trimming stripped 3 bases from V and 4 bases from J, with 6 bases between. Germline CDR1 MNHNS, CDR2 SASEGT. The CDR3 is made up of 13 amino acids. CDR3 protein: CASSDRFNEKLFF. DNA for the CDR3: TGTGCCAGCAGTGACAGGTTTAATGAAAAACTGTTTTTT.

The rearrangement joins TRBV2 to TRBJ2-1; 9 positions match TRBD1. This CDR3 has 15 amino acids. Germline assignment: CDR1 SNHLY and CDR2 FYNNEI. J was trimmed by 6 bases and V by 4 bases; bases with no gene match: 7. Here the CDR3 DNA reads TGTGCCAGCAGTGGGCAGGGACAGGGAACCAATGAGCAGTTCTTC. This gives the protein CASSGQGQGTNEQFF.

V is TRBV5-1 and J is TRBJ1-1; a possible D gene is TRBD1 (6 bases). This CDR3 comprises 14 residues. CDR1 is SGHRS, CDR2 YFSETQ, per germline. V was shortened by 3 bases and J by 0 bases, with 9 bases between the two germline ends. In DNA form, the CDR3 reads TGCGCCAGCAGCTCGGGACACCTGAACACTGAAGCTTTCTTT. Translating it yields CASSSGHLNTEAFF.

The V gene is TRBV7-9, the J gene TRBJ1-5, with a tentative D call TRBD1 (5 bases). V was clipped by 5 bases and J by 5 bases, with 10 bases between them. Germline CDR1 is SEHNR and CDR2 is FQNEAQ (reference sequence). The CDR3 totals 13 residues. As DNA, the CDR3 is TGTGCCAGCAGCCCAGACAGTTATCAGCCCCAGCATTTT. It codes for CASSPDSYQPQHF.

The chain recombines TRBV28 with TRBJ1-2; D not resolved. The CDR3 has 11 residues. Trimming cost V 6 bases and J 6 bases, with 8 bases left between them. In germline, CDR1 is MDHEN, CDR2 SYDVKM. The CDR3 bases are TGTGCCAGCAGAAAGAGCCATGGCTACACCTTC. Translating it yields CASRKSHGYTF.

This chain links TRBV5-1 with TRBJ2-7; perhaps TRBD1 as D (5 bases). The germline V gene encodes CDR1 SGHRS and CDR2 YFSETQ. With 0 bases removed from V and 4 bases from J, the gap between germline ends came to 8 bases. The CDR3 extends over 13 amino acids. The CDR3 is CASSLESGYEQYV. Here the CDR3 DNA reads TGCGCCAGCAGCTTGGAGTCAGGGTACGAGCAGTACGTC.

The CDR3 nucleotides are TGCGCCAGCAGCTTGGTTTCAGGTTCGAACACTGAAGCTTTCTTT. This codes for CASSLVSGSNTEAFF. The J gene is TRBJ1-1, the V gene TRBV5-1; no clear D gene. The CDR3 loop spans 15 amino acids. Germline V CDR1 and CDR2: SGHRS, YFSETQ. V lost 0 bases and J lost 1, with 10 bases in between.

The J gene is TRBJ1-1, the V gene TRBV11-1, with 7 bases matching TRBD1. The CDR3 is 13 residues long. Per germline, CDR1 SGHAT and CDR2 FQDESV (reference sequence). J lost 7 bases, V lost 5 bases, and 7 bases had no gene match. Here the CDR3 reads CASSPDRAGEAFF. The CDR3, as DNA: TGTGCCAGCAGCCCCGACAGGGCCGGTGAAGCTTTCTTT.

This sequence joins TRBV5-1 and TRBJ1-1; unclear D gene. Trimming cost V 3 bases and J 0 bases, with 9 bases left between them. From germline, CDR1 is SGHRS and CDR2 YFSETQ. CDR3 length: 14 residues. The CDR3 DNA sequence: TGCGCCAGCAGCTACGGCGGGATGAACACTGAAGCTTTCTTT. This gives the protein CASSYGGMNTEAFF.

V is TRBV7-3 and J is TRBJ2-3; TRBD2 aligns across 9 bases. V shed 5 bases, J shed 1 base, and the junction held 7 bases outside the gene matches. Germline CDR1 SGHTA, CDR2 FQGTGA. The CDR3 totals 16 residues. CDR3 protein: CASSPVGGRGTDTQYF. CDR3 DNA sequence: TGTGCCAGCAGCCCAGTTGGCGGGAGGGGCACAGATACGCAGTATTTT. Full variable domain (missing parts from reference TRBV7-3 and TRBJ2-3): GAGVSQTPSNKVTEKGKYVELRCDPISGHTALYWYRQSLGQGPEFLIYFQGTGAADDSGLPNDRFFAVRPEGSVSTLKIQRTERGDSAVYLCASSPVGGRGTDTQYFGPGTRLTVL.

The rearrangement links TRBV28 to TRBJ1-1, with 9 bases that match TRBD1. Germline V gives CDR1 MDHEN, CDR2 SYDVKM. The CDR3 spans 22 residues. Trimming removed 5 bases from V and 1 base from J; junction bases left unmatched: 26. The CDR3 nucleotides read TGTGCCAGCAGTCCAATTACGGGGGGCCCGGGACAGGGATCCTTAGGGAACACTGAAGCTTTCTTT. The encoded protein is CASSPITGGPGQGSLGNTEAFF.

This rearrangement joins TRBV18 to TRBJ1-2; TRBD1 aligns across 7 bases. Germline assignment: CDR1 KGHSH and CDR2 LQKENI. Trimming removed 3 bases from V and 4 bases from J; junction bases left unmatched: 8. This CDR3 has 15 amino acids. CDR3 DNA: TGTGCCAGCTCACCGGGCCAGGGGGTGTCCTATGGCTACACCTTC. Protein: CASSPGQGVSYGYTF.

V and J are TRBV30 and TRBJ1-4; 9 bases are shared with TRBD1. Germline trimming cut 0 bases from V and 8 bases from J; bases unmatched to any gene: 4. The CDR3 covers 14 residues. Germline V gene lookup returns CDR1 GTSNPN and CDR2 SVGIG (reference sequence). The DNA for the CDR3 is TGTGCCTGGAGTGTACAGGGGGCTGGAGAAAAACTGTTTTTT. It codes for CAWSVQGAGEKLFF.

This chain connects TRBV5-1 to TRBJ2-5; 16 nucleotides agree with TRBD2. The CDR3 extends over 18 amino acids. V gave up 3 bases and J gave up 0 bases; unmatched junction bases: 5. Germline V gene lookup returns CDR1 SGHRS and CDR2 YFSETQ. CDR3 amino acids: CASSSGTSGGANQETQYF. In DNA, the CDR3 is TGCGCCAGCAGCTCCGGGACTAGCGGGGGGGCTAACCAAGAGACCCAGTACTTC.

The chain carries TRBV5-1 and TRBJ2-1; 9 nucleotides agree with TRBD1. CDR1 is SGHRS and CDR2 is YFSETQ in the germline V gene. V was clipped by 6 bases and J by 8 bases; unmatched bases: 15. This CDR3 is 16 amino acids long. CDR3 protein: CASTQSGQGKLDEQFF. The CDR3 DNA reads as TGCGCCAGCACCCAATCGGGACAGGGTAAATTGGATGAGCAGTTCTTC. The variable domain in full, with the rest retrieved from reference TRBV5-1 and TRBJ2-1, is KAGVTQTPRYLIKTRGQQVTLSCSPISGHRSVSWYQQTPGQGLQFLFEYFSETQRNKGNFPGRFSGRQFSNSRSEMNVSTLELGDSALYLCASTQSGQGKLDEQFFGPGTRLTVL.

The chain joins TRBV9 to TRBJ2-2; 9 bases agree with TRBD1. CDR1 is SGDLS, CDR2 YYNGEE, per germline. This CDR3 region has 16 residues. After removal of 0 bases from V and 5 bases from J, the junction contained 5 bases not matched to a gene. CDR3 protein: CASSVGQGVSTGELFF. In DNA form, the CDR3 reads TGTGCCAGCAGCGTAGGACAGGGGGTTTCGACCGGGGAGCTGTTTTTT.

This clone appeared a few times. The chain uses TRBV28 and TRBJ1-2; 7 bases map to TRBD1. The CDR3 totals 15 residues. CDR1 is MDHEN, CDR2 SYDVKM, per germline. The ends lost 1 base at V and 8 bases at J; junction bases unmatched: 10. CDR3 loop: CASSLYPLTGAGYTF. In nucleotides, the CDR3 is TGTGCCAGCAGTTTATACCCTCTAACAGGGGCCGGCTACACCTTC.

The CDR3 reads CASSKTHRGGSEQYV. The CDR3 DNA reads as TGTGCCAGCAGTAAGACACACAGGGGAGGAAGCGAGCAGTACGTC. The genes are TRBV6-6 and TRBJ2-7; the D gene is possibly TRBD1 (7 bases). The V end was cut by 5 bases, the J end by 6 bases, with 20 bases between. The germline gives CDR1 MNHNY, CDR2 SVGAGI (reference sequence). The CDR3 has 15 residues.